The 28 T cell receptor beta chains below come from one sample, sequenced in a study of T cell clonality in common variable immunodeficiency. Profiled with immunoSEQ multiplex PCR; TCRdb holds only in-frame clones, not every one. The sample includes 40,000 to 45,000 clones, none of them occurring once. The sequencing sample was made of peripheral blood mononuclear cells. The receptors derive from a person between 18 and 75 years old in good health.

This clone appeared many times. Read sequence stops 3 residues before the CDR3 end, and the germline J gene provides the missing end. The chain recombines TRBV5-1 with TRBJ1-2; 7 bases are a match to TRBD1. Germline CDR1 reads SGHRS; CDR2 reads YFSETQ. This CDR3 is 13 amino acids long. V was clipped by 4 bases and J by 1 base; unmatched bases: 1. The CDR3 region is CASSTGDNYGYTF. The CDR3 DNA, read in part, is TGCGCCAGCAGCACAGGGGATAACTATGGC.

This clone has ten or more counts. Read coverage stops 3 residues before the CDR3 terminus; the germline J gene supplies the remainder. The chain employs TRBV7-6 and TRBJ1-4; D ambiguous. Trimming left V 5 bases short and J 2 bases short, with 12 bases between. The CDR3 covers 15 residues. Looked up from germline, CDR1 is SGHVS and CDR2 is FNYEAQ. Incomplete CDR3 DNA: TGTGCCAGCAGCCCCAATCGCAGGACTAATGAAAAA. Translating it yields CASSPNRRTNEK. The full CDR3 reads CASSPNRRTNEKLFF.

This clone was seen at least ten times. The sequence runs out 3 residues before the end of the CDR3; the remainder is reconstructed from the germline J gene. The chain is built from TRBV20-1 and TRBJ1-2; TRBD1 matches 8 bases. Germline V CDR1 and CDR2: DFQATT, SNEGSKA (reference sequence). CDR3 length: 15 amino acids. CDR3 in amino acids: CSARDVGRGRQGYTF. CDR3 DNA, as far as it was read: TGCAGTGCTAGAGATGTCGGCAGGGGGCGACAGGGC.

In the case of this clone: The CDR3 is cut off 3 residues early in the read; its end comes from the germline J gene. The chain is built from TRBV20-1 and TRBJ2-1; 8 bases line up with TRBD2. Unmatched junction bases numbered 8, after V lost 6 bases and J lost 7 bases. Per germline, CDR1 DFQATT and CDR2 SNEGSKA (reference sequence). CDR3 size: 13 residues. CDR3 bases read: TGCAGTGCGACCGGGACTAGTTTTAATGAG. Its protein is CSATGTSFNE. The full-length CDR3 reads as CSATGTSFNEQFF.

This clone was observed at least ten times. CDR3 loop: CASSPRLVGTDTQYF. Partial CDR3 DNA: TGTGCCAGCTCACCACGGCTAGTTGGCACAGATACG. The chain uses TRBV18 and TRBJ2-3; D ambiguous. The CDR3 is cut off 3 residues early in the read; its end comes from the germline J gene. V lost 1 base, J lost 1 base, and 9 bases lay in between. The germline V gene has CDR1 KGHSH and CDR2 LQKENI. The CDR3 loop spans 15 amino acids.

Many counts were recorded for this clone. The read ends 3 residues early relative to the CDR3; the germline J gene fills the gap. The V gene is TRBV18, the J gene TRBJ2-3; 8 bases align to TRBD1. Germline loops: CDR1 KGHSH, CDR2 LQKENI. The J segment lost 2 bases and the V segment lost 2 bases, leaving 3 bases of the junction unmatched. The CDR3 has 15 amino acids. CDR3 amino acids: CASSPMTGVTDTQYF. CDR3 bases read: TGTGCCAGCTCACCAATGACAGGGGTCACAGATACG.

This clone was recorded at least ten times. The CDR3 end is not reached by the read, which stops 3 residues before it; the germline J gene fills it in. The chain employs TRBV2 and TRBJ1-5, with a tentative D call TRBD1 (6 bases). This CDR3 has 15 amino acids. Per germline, CDR1 SNHLY and CDR2 FYNNEI. The V and J ends lost 6 bases and 0 bases respectively, with 12 bases between them. CDR3: CASRTDSNSNQPQHF. The sequenced part of the CDR3 DNA is TGTGCCAGCAGAACGGACAGCAATAGCAATCAGCCC.

This clone was detected many times. The read halts 3 residues ahead of the CDR3 end, with the missing end drawn from the germline J gene. V usage is TRBV20-1 and J usage is TRBJ2-7; 9 bases line up with TRBD2. CDR1 is DFQATT, CDR2 SNEGSKA, per germline (reference sequence). The CDR3 is 15 residues long. V lost 5 bases to trimming and J lost 3 bases; unmatched junction nucleotides: 11. The sequenced CDR3 bases are TGCAGTGCTCCGAGCCGGCTAGCGGGGAACTACGAG. Its protein product is CSAPSRLAGNYE. The full CDR3 protein reads CSAPSRLAGNYEQYF.

This clone occurred many times. The CDR3 end falls 3 residues outside the read, so it is completed with the germline J gene. The chain is built from TRBV6-1 and TRBJ1-1; TRBD1 aligns across 8 bases. The germline CDR1 and CDR2 sequences are MNHNS and SASEGT. This CDR3 contains 15 residues. The sequenced CDR3 bases are TGTGCCAGCAGTGAAGTTGGTCAGGGGGCTCGAGAA. Its translation: CASSEVGQGARE. In full, the CDR3 reads CASSEVGQGAREAFF.

Many counts were recorded for this clone. The CDR3 end falls 3 residues outside the read, so it is completed with the germline J gene. V is TRBV10-1 and J is TRBJ2-5; 11 bases agree with TRBD2. The CDR3 covers 14 residues. Germline-derived CDR1 and CDR2 are WNHNN and SYGVQD (reference sequence). V dropped 4 bases and J dropped 5; count of bases not matched to a gene: 3. Partial CDR3 DNA: TGCGCCAGCAGTGGAACTAGCGGGAGTGAGACC. Translation gives CASSGTSGSET. In full, the CDR3 reads CASSGTSGSETQYF.

Ten or more counts support this clone. The CDR3 end falls 3 residues outside the read, so it is completed with the germline J gene. The chain employs TRBV5-5 and TRBJ1-1, with D possibly being TRBD1 (5 bases). The CDR3 has 15 residues. With 2 bases removed from V and 0 bases from J, the gap between germline ends came to 11 bases. The V gene's germline CDR1 is SGHKS and CDR2 YYEKEE (reference sequence). CDR3 DNA (partial): TGTGCCAGCAGCTTACGGGGGTCCTTGAACACTGAA. Translation: CASSLRGSLNTE. The CDR3 as a whole reads CASSLRGSLNTEAFF. Based on the CDR3 plus reference TRBV5-5 and TRBJ1-1, the full variable domain is DAGVTQSPTHLIKTRGQQVTLRCSPISGHKSVSWYQQVLGQGPQFIFQYYEKEERGRGNFPDRFSARQFPNYSSELNVNALLLGDSALYLCASSLRGSLNTEAFFGQGTRLTVV.

There are many counts of this clone. The CDR3 DNA, read in part, is TGCAGTGCTAGAGATCGGACAGACTACGAG. Translation gives CSARDRTDYE. The whole CDR3 protein is CSARDRTDYEQYF. V usage is TRBV20-1 and J usage is TRBJ2-7; D is possibly TRBD1 (6 bases). The missing CDR3 end, 3 residues past where the read stops, is filled in from the germline J gene. The CDR3 is 13 amino acids. The germline CDR1 and CDR2 sequences are DFQATT and SNEGSKA (reference sequence). The V gene lost 0 bases and the J gene lost 3 bases, with 9 bases spanning the gap.

This clone showed up many times. The CDR3 extends 3 residues past the end of the read, so its final part is completed from the germline J gene. This chain joins TRBV19 and TRBJ2-7, with D maybe TRBD2 (6 bases). Germline CDR1 and CDR2: LNHDA and SQIVND (reference sequence). The germline V and J ends were trimmed by 3 bases and 6 bases, with 15 bases remaining between them. The CDR3 has 14 amino acids. The CDR3 reads CASSMGGELSEQYF. The CDR3 DNA, read in part, is TGTGCCAGTAGTATGGGGGGAGAGTTATCCGAG. Full variable domain (rest looked up from reference TRBV19 and TRBJ2-7): DGGITQSPKYLFRKEGQNVTLSCEQNLNHDAMYWYRQDPGQGLRLIYYSQIVNDFQKGDIAEGYSVSREKKESFPLTVTSAQKNPTAFYLCASSMGGELSEQYFGPGTRLTVT.

The table lists this clone with a few counts. The CDR3 is cut off 3 residues early in the read; its end comes from the germline J gene. The V call is TRBV7-9, the J call TRBJ1-2; D perhaps matches TRBD1 (5 bases). With 1 base removed from V and 5 bases from J, the gap between germline ends came to 11 bases. CDR1 and CDR2 from the germline V gene are SEHNR and FQNEAQ (reference sequence). The CDR3 is 14 residues long. CDR3 sequence reads: CASSLDEGRYGYTF. The sequenced CDR3 bases are TGTGCCAGCAGCTTAGATGAGGGGCGGTATGGC.

Ten or more counts support this clone. The junction departs from the called germline gene at one end, perhaps through a read error. The CDR3 end lies 3 residues beyond the end of the read and is filled in from the germline J gene. Other DNA sequences within the sample encode an identical CDR3. The chain uses TRBV5-6 and TRBJ1-2; 8 bases match TRBD1. The length of the CDR3 is 15 residues. From germline, CDR1 is SGHDT and CDR2 YYEEEE. CDR3 DNA (partial): TGTGCCAGTAGCTTCTTTGCAGGAGACAGGGGTGGC. Residues: CASSFFAGDRGG. The whole CDR3 protein is CASSFFAGDRGGYTF.

Ten or more counts support this clone. The read halts 3 residues ahead of the CDR3 end, with the missing end drawn from the germline J gene. The gene calls are TRBV20-1 and TRBJ1-2; TRBD1 matches 8 bases. The CDR3 is 12 residues long. V was pared by 3 bases and J by 6 bases, with 3 bases of the junction left unmatched. CDR1 and CDR2 from the germline V gene are DFQATT and SNEGSKA (reference sequence). The CDR3 protein is CSASRQGNGYTF. The CDR3 bases that were read are TGCAGTGCTAGCCGACAGGGGAATGGC.

In regard to this clone: Coverage ceases 3 residues before the CDR3 finishes, and the germline J gene fills in the end. The chain recombines TRBV7-2 with TRBJ2-3; TRBD2 agrees at 11 bases. This CDR3 comprises 15 residues. Germline V gives CDR1 SGHTA, CDR2 FQGNSA. V was pared by 3 bases and J by 5 bases, with 4 bases of the junction left unmatched. The part of the CDR3 DNA that was read is TGTGCCAGCAGCTTTAGCGGGAGGGCTGGAGATACG. Its protein is CASSFSGRAGDT. The full-length CDR3 reads as CASSFSGRAGDTQYF.

This clone was detected many times. The CDR3 end is not reached by the read, which stops 3 residues before it; the germline J gene fills it in. The chain carries TRBV20-1 and TRBJ2-5, with 7 bases that match TRBD2. Germline loops: CDR1 DFQATT, CDR2 SNEGSKA (reference sequence). V trimming: 0 bases; J trimming: 3 bases; junction bases outside the gene matches: 13. The CDR3 length is 17 residues. The CDR3 DNA, read in part, is TGCAGTGCTAGAGAGTCGGACTGGGAGGGTGGGGAAGAGACC. This gives the protein CSARESDWEGGEET. The full-length CDR3 reads as CSARESDWEGGEETQYF.

This clone came up a few times. The CDR3 sequence: CASSLAGTGSGEQFF. The covered CDR3 bases are TGTGCCAGCAGCTTGGCCGGGACAGGGTCTGGTGAG. The chain couples TRBV5-4 to TRBJ2-1; TRBD1 matches at 9 bases. The read ends 3 residues early relative to the CDR3; the germline J gene fills the gap. CDR3 length: 15 residues. V dropped 0 bases and J dropped 9; count of bases not matched to a gene: 7. CDR1 and CDR2 from the germline V gene are SGHNT and YYREEE (reference sequence).

With regard to this clone: Read coverage stops 3 residues before the CDR3 terminus; the germline J gene supplies the remainder. This chain connects TRBV19 to TRBJ2-2, with D maybe TRBD1 (6 bases). CDR1 LNHDA and CDR2 SQIVND come from the germline V gene (reference sequence). This CDR3 spans 14 amino acids. CDR3 protein: CASSTYRVGEKLFF. Incomplete CDR3 DNA: TGTGCCAGTAGTACCTACAGGGTTGGGGAAAAG. Based on the CDR3 plus reference TRBV19 and TRBJ2-2, the full variable domain is DGGITQSPKYLFRKEGQNVTLSCEQNLNHDAMYWYRQDPGQGLRLIYYSQIVNDFQKGDIAEGYSVSREKKESFPLTVTSAQKNPTAFYLCASSTYRVGEKLFFGEGSRLTVL.

This clone was counted at least ten times. The observed sequence ends 3 residues before the CDR3 terminus, with the missing tail filled in from the germline J gene. This rearrangement joins TRBV5-1 to TRBJ1-4; D possibly corresponds to TRBD1 (5 bases). V shed 4 bases and J shed 4 bases, with 14 bases lying between them. Germline CDR1 is SGHRS and CDR2 is YFSETQ. The CDR3 is made up of 15 amino acids. This chain's CDR3 is CASSLIDSLNEKLFF. Incomplete CDR3 DNA: TGCGCCAGCAGCCTAATTGACAGCCTTAATGAAAAA.

This clone occurred a few times. Sequencing ends 3 residues short of the CDR3 end; the germline J gene provides the rest. This rearrangement joins TRBV5-1 to TRBJ2-7; 13 bases are shared with TRBD2. Unmatched junction bases numbered 5, after V lost 3 bases and J lost 2 bases. There are 16 residues in the CDR3. Germline CDR1 reads SGHRS; CDR2 reads YFSETQ. The CDR3 spells CASSWTGTSGTYEQYF. The covered CDR3 bases are TGCGCCAGCAGCTGGACCGGGACTAGCGGGACCTACGAG. The full variable domain, completed using reference TRBV5-1 and TRBJ2-7, is KAGVTQTPRYLIKTRGQQVTLSCSPISGHRSVSWYQQTPGQGLQFLFEYFSETQRNKGNFPGRFSGRQFSNSRSEMNVSTLELGDSALYLCASSWTGTSGTYEQYFGPGTRLTVT.

This clone occurred many times. Coverage ceases 3 residues before the CDR3 finishes, and the germline J gene fills in the end. V and J are TRBV5-1 and TRBJ2-1; TRBD2 agrees at 12 bases. CDR3 length equals 15 residues. Germline V CDR1 and CDR2: SGHRS, YFSETQ. The V and J ends lost 0 bases and 9 bases, in that order; junction bases with no gene match: 4. The sequenced CDR3 bases are TGCGCCAGCAGCTTGGCTAGCGGGGGGGCCGGTGAG. This sequence encodes CASSLASGGAGE. The complete CDR3 reads CASSLASGGAGEQFF.

A remark on this clone: The read comes to an end 3 residues before the CDR3 does, leaving the germline J gene to fill in the end. The V call is TRBV2, the J call TRBJ1-5; no firm D call. The CDR3 spans 15 residues. Germline V lookup: CDR1 SNHLY, CDR2 FYNNEI. V was cut by 4 bases and J by 3 bases, with 13 bases left in between. The CDR3 loop is CASSVRGRDNQPQHF. Incomplete CDR3 DNA: TGTGCCAGCAGTGTTCGGGGTAGGGACAATCAGCCC.

This clone was counted many times. The read falls 3 residues short of the CDR3 end, and the missing part is taken from the germline J gene. This chain links TRBV19 with TRBJ2-3; 10 positions match TRBD2. The CDR3 has 15 residues. V lost 6 bases and J lost 0; bases outside the gene matches: 3. Germline-derived CDR1 and CDR2 are LNHDA and SQIVND (reference sequence). CDR3 region: CASSKREGSTDTQYF. The CDR3 bases that were read are TGTGCCAGTAGCAAGCGGGAGGGCAGCACAGATACG.

This clone was seen repeatedly, ten times or more. The read comes to an end 3 residues before the CDR3 does, leaving the germline J gene to fill in the end. The V gene is TRBV20-1, the J gene TRBJ2-1; 14 nucleotides match TRBD2. After removal of 7 bases from V and 4 bases from J, the junction contained 9 bases not matched to a gene. The CDR3 has 16 amino acids. Germline V gene data show CDR1 as DFQATT and CDR2 as SNEGSKA (reference sequence). The CDR3 sequence: CSVVTSGRASYNEQFF. The sequenced CDR3 bases are TGCAGTGTGGTGACTAGCGGGAGGGCCTCGTACAATGAG.

With regard to this clone: The sequence runs out 3 residues before the end of the CDR3; the remainder is reconstructed from the germline J gene. The V gene is TRBV6-1, the J gene TRBJ2-3, with 7 bases aligning to TRBD1. This CDR3 comprises 14 residues. The V gene's germline CDR1 is MNHNS and CDR2 SASEGT. The CDR3 sequence: CASSGSTGWETQYF. CDR3 DNA (partial): TGTGCCAGCAGTGGATCGACAGGGTGGGAGACG.

This clone was seen repeatedly, ten times or more. Sequencing ends 3 residues short of the CDR3 end; the germline J gene provides the rest. J is TRBJ2-7 and V is TRBV4-1, with 7 bases that match TRBD1. The ends lost 1 base at V and 2 bases at J; junction bases unmatched: 2. The CDR3 runs to 14 residues. Germline lookup yields CDR1 MGHRA and CDR2 YSYEKL. The CDR3 bases that were read are TGCGCCAGCAGCCAAGTGGGACAGACCTACGAG. This gives the protein CASSQVGQTYE. The full CDR3 is CASSQVGQTYEQYF.